This is a list of T cell receptor beta chains from one sample in a study of OX40 agonist ivuxolimab in advanced cancers. This table comes from immunoSEQ multiplex PCR, and its TCRdb copy is limited to in-frame clones, with some not included. This repertoire shows around 60,000 clones, roughly 82% found once; its top ten account for approximately 6%. The material sequenced was CD4+ or CD8+ T cells sorted from blood, taken in a trial of the OX40 agonist ivuxolimab. The source of these receptors is an adult with an advanced solid tumor such as melanoma, head and neck, liver or kidney cancer. Both conserved end residues are part of each CDR3. The D gene is left open where the match is weak. Clone size is given for some rows only: seen once, a few or many times, or a class if the clone is expanded.

d_call: NA; clone_size: NA; j_call: TRBJ2-1; v_call: TRBV29-1; cdr3_nt: TGCAGCGCCGTTGGGGCGTTCTCCTCCTACAATGAGCAGTTCTTC; cdr3_aa: CSAVGAFSSYNEQFF
d_call: TRBD1; clone_size: NA; j_call: TRBJ2-1; v_call: TRBV10-3; cdr3_nt: TGTGCCATCAGTGAGACGTGGACAGGGACGAATGAGCAGTTCTTC; cdr3_aa: CAISETWTGTNEQFF
d_call: TRBD2; clone_size: NA; j_call: TRBJ2-3; v_call: TRBV13; cdr3_nt: TGTGCCAGCTCCCTTAGCGGGGGAACAGATACGCAGTATTTT; cdr3_aa: CASSLSGGTDTQYF
d_call: NA; clone_size: NA; j_call: TRBJ1-5; v_call: TRBV2; cdr3_nt: TGTGCCAGCAGTGACATTTTAAATCAGCCCCAGCATTTT; cdr3_aa: CASSDILNQPQHF
d_call: TRBD2; clone_size: NA; j_call: TRBJ2-2; v_call: TRBV18; cdr3_nt: TGTGCCAGCTCGCAGGGACTACGCACCGGGGAGCTGTTTTTT; cdr3_aa: CASSQGLRTGELFF
d_call: NA; clone_size: NA; j_call: TRBJ2-5; v_call: TRBV15; cdr3_nt: TGTGCCACCAGCAGAGCCTCCGGATTCCTAGGAGAGACCCAGTACTTC; cdr3_aa: CATSRASGFLGETQYF
d_call: NA; clone_size: NA; j_call: TRBJ1-2; v_call: TRBV9; cdr3_nt: TGTGCCAGCAGCGCACAGAGGAACTATGGCTACACCTTC; cdr3_aa: CASSAQRNYGYTF
d_call: NA; clone_size: NA; j_call: TRBJ1-2; v_call: TRBV15; cdr3_nt: TGTGCCACCAGCAGCCCGGATCGACTACTCTATGGCTACACCTTC; cdr3_aa: CATSSPDRLLYGYTF
d_call: TRBD1; clone_size: NA; j_call: TRBJ2-3; v_call: TRBV29-1; cdr3_nt: TGCAGCGCTCGACAGGGAGGCACAGATACGCAGTATTTT; cdr3_aa: CSARQGGTDTQYF
d_call: NA; clone_size: NA; j_call: TRBJ1-1; v_call: TRBV11-2; cdr3_nt: TGTGCCAGCAGCTTAGGGACCCCTAGGACCAACACTGAAGCTTTCTTT; cdr3_aa: CASSLGTPRTNTEAFF
d_call: NA; clone_size: NA; j_call: TRBJ2-3; v_call: TRBV28; cdr3_nt: TGTGCCAGCAGATTTACTAGCACAGATACGCAGTATTTT; cdr3_aa: CASRFTSTDTQYF
d_call: TRBD1; clone_size: NA; j_call: TRBJ1-2; v_call: TRBV6-1; cdr3_nt: TGTGCCAGCAGTGAGCTACAGGGGCGCCTTAACTATGGCTACACCTTC; cdr3_aa: CASSELQGRLNYGYTF
d_call: NA; clone_size: NA; j_call: TRBJ2-1; v_call: TRBV7-3; cdr3_nt: TGTGCCAGCAGCTTGGGTAATGAGCAGTTCTTC; cdr3_aa: CASSLGNEQFF
d_call: NA; clone_size: few; j_call: TRBJ1-6; v_call: TRBV2; cdr3_nt: TGTGCCAGCAGTGACCGGACAGAAAATTCACCCCTCCACTTT; cdr3_aa: CASSDRTENSPLHF
d_call: TRBD2; clone_size: NA; j_call: TRBJ2-6; v_call: TRBV5-1; cdr3_nt: TGCGCCAGCACACCAGGCCCGCCGGGACTAGCGGGAGCTGGGGCCAACGTCCTGACTTTC; cdr3_aa: CASTPGPPGLAGAGANVLTF
d_call: NA; clone_size: few; j_call: TRBJ2-7; v_call: TRBV21-1; cdr3_nt: TGTGCCAGCAGCAAAGTACCTGGACAGGGGTTTTACGAGCAGTACTTC; cdr3_aa: CASSKVPGQGFYEQYF
d_call: NA; clone_size: NA; j_call: TRBJ1-1; v_call: TRBV28; cdr3_nt: TGTGCCAGCAGTTTAGGAGAGTATTATGAAGCTTTCTTT; cdr3_aa: CASSLGEYYEAFF
d_call: NA; clone_size: NA; j_call: TRBJ2-3; v_call: TRBV9; cdr3_nt: TGTGCCAGCAGCTGGGGGGGCAATCGAGGAGATACGCAGTATTTT; cdr3_aa: CASSWGGNRGDTQYF
d_call: NA; clone_size: NA; j_call: TRBJ1-1; v_call: TRBV13; cdr3_nt: TGTGCCAGCAGGATTGGACGATTGAACACTGAAGCTTTCTTT; cdr3_aa: CASRIGRLNTEAFF
d_call: NA; clone_size: NA; j_call: TRBJ1-4; v_call: TRBV18; cdr3_nt: TGTGCCAGCTCAACACAGGTCTTAAATGAAAAACTGTTTTTT; cdr3_aa: CASSTQVLNEKLFF
d_call: TRBD1; clone_size: NA; j_call: TRBJ2-2; v_call: TRBV7-9; cdr3_nt: TGTGCCAGCAGCCAGGCACTGGCCAGGGGGCCAACCGGGGAGCTGTTTTTT; cdr3_aa: CASSQALARGPTGELFF
d_call: NA; clone_size: NA; j_call: TRBJ1-4; v_call: TRBV27; cdr3_nt: TGTGCCAGCAGCCCAAGAGGGCAGGGAAGTAGACTGTTTTTT; cdr3_aa: CASSPRGQGSRLFF
d_call: NA; clone_size: few; j_call: TRBJ2-3; v_call: TRBV28; cdr3_nt: TGTGCCAGCAGCCACTCCAACACAGATACGCAGTATTTT; cdr3_aa: CASSHSNTDTQYF
d_call: TRBD1; clone_size: few; j_call: TRBJ2-7; v_call: TRBV5-4; cdr3_nt: TGTGCCAGCAGCTTGAGACAGGGGGCTTACGAGCAGTACTTC; cdr3_aa: CASSLRQGAYEQYF
d_call: TRBD1; clone_size: NA; j_call: TRBJ1-5; v_call: TRBV6-5; cdr3_nt: TGTGCCAGCAGTTCCCTCACAGGGGTAGGCAATCAGCCCCAGCATTTT; cdr3_aa: CASSSLTGVGNQPQHF
d_call: NA; clone_size: NA; j_call: TRBJ2-5; v_call: TRBV27; cdr3_nt: TGTGCCAGCAGTCAAAGGGGGCGGGGAGGGGAGACCCAGTACTTC; cdr3_aa: CASSQRGRGGETQYF
d_call: NA; clone_size: few; j_call: TRBJ1-1; v_call: TRBV19; cdr3_nt: TGTGCCAGTAGTATAGATCTCTGGGGGAGAAACACTGAAGCTTTCTTT; cdr3_aa: CASSIDLWGRNTEAFF
d_call: TRBD1; clone_size: many; j_call: TRBJ2-7; v_call: TRBV7-2; cdr3_nt: TGTGCCAGCAGCCCCGCGGGGACAGGGTCATACGAGCAGTACTTC; cdr3_aa: CASSPAGTGSYEQYF
d_call: NA; clone_size: NA; j_call: TRBJ1-3; v_call: TRBV5-1; cdr3_nt: TGCGCCAGCAGCCCCCAGGGAGGTTTTGGAAACACCATATATTTT; cdr3_aa: CASSPQGGFGNTIYF
d_call: NA; clone_size: NA; j_call: TRBJ2-2; v_call: TRBV5-6; cdr3_nt: TGTGCCAGCAGCCTCCTGGGCCGTCATGACGGGGAGCTGTTTTTT; cdr3_aa: CASSLLGRHDGELFF
d_call: TRBD1; clone_size: NA; j_call: TRBJ1-1; v_call: TRBV18; cdr3_nt: TGTGCCAGCTCAGGGACAGTGACCGCTGAAGCTTTCTTT; cdr3_aa: CASSGTVTAEAFF
d_call: TRBD2; clone_size: NA; j_call: TRBJ2-3; v_call: TRBV9; cdr3_nt: TGTGCCAGCAGCCCTAGCGGCTCCCCAGGGTCAGATACGCAGTATTTT; cdr3_aa: CASSPSGSPGSDTQYF
d_call: NA; clone_size: NA; j_call: TRBJ2-3; v_call: TRBV5-6; cdr3_nt: TGTGCCAGCAGCGTGGACTGGGGGGTAAGCACAGATACGCAGTATTTT; cdr3_aa: CASSVDWGVSTDTQYF
d_call: NA; clone_size: few; j_call: TRBJ1-4; v_call: TRBV7-9; cdr3_nt: TGTGCCAGCAGCTTACAGGACCCTGAAAAACTGTTTTTT; cdr3_aa: CASSLQDPEKLFF
d_call: NA; clone_size: NA; j_call: TRBJ1-2; v_call: TRBV5-4; cdr3_nt: TGTGCCAGCAGCTTGACAGGGACGCCGGGTGGCTACACCTTC; cdr3_aa: CASSLTGTPGGYTF
d_call: TRBD2; clone_size: few; j_call: TRBJ2-1; v_call: TRBV5-1; cdr3_nt: TGCGCCAGCAGAATAAGCGGGGGGGCCTACAATGAGCAGTTCTTC; cdr3_aa: CASRISGGAYNEQFF
d_call: NA; clone_size: NA; j_call: TRBJ2-4; v_call: TRBV7-2; cdr3_nt: TGTGCCAGCAGCTTTGGTAGGGGAAGGGAGATTCAGTACTTC; cdr3_aa: CASSFGRGREIQYF
d_call: NA; clone_size: NA; j_call: TRBJ2-7; v_call: TRBV27; cdr3_nt: TGTGCCAGCAGCCCTGAGGGGGGGAGGGCCGGCTCCTACGAGCAGTACTTC; cdr3_aa: CASSPEGGRAGSYEQYF
d_call: TRBD1; clone_size: NA; j_call: TRBJ2-7; v_call: TRBV5-1; cdr3_nt: TGCGCCAGCAGCTTGGGAGGGACAGCCACCTACGAGCAGTACTTC; cdr3_aa: CASSLGGTATYEQYF
d_call: NA; clone_size: NA; j_call: TRBJ2-3; v_call: TRBV2; cdr3_nt: TGTGCCAGCAGTGAATCGGGGTGGGGTGGAGATACGCAGTATTTT; cdr3_aa: CASSESGWGGDTQYF